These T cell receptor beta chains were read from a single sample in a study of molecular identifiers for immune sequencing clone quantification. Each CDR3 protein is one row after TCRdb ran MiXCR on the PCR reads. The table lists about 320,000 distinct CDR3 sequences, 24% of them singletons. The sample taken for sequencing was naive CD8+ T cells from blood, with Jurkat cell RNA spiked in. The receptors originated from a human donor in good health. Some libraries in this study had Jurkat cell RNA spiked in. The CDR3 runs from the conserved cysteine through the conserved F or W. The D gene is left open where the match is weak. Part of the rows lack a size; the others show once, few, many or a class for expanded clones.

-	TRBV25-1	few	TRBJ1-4	CASSEYGESVNNEKLFF	TGTGCCAGCAGTGAATACGGCGAGTCAGTTAATAATGAAAAACTGTTTTTT
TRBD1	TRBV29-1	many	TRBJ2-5	CSVETGEYQETQYF	TGCAGCGTTGAGACAGGGGAGTACCAAGAGACCCAGTACTTC
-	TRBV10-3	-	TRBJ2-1	CATSETVHEQFF	TGTGCCACCAGTGAGACAGTCCATGAGCAGTTCTTC
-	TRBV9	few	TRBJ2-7	CASSVEGSSYEQYF	TGTGCCAGCAGCGTTGAGGGAAGCTCCTACGAGCAGTACTTC
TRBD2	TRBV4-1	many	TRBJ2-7	CASSQSSGLGAYF	TGCGCCAGCAGCCAGTCTAGCGGGTTAGGGGCGTACTTC
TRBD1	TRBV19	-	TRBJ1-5	CASSVDRASNQPRHF	TGTGCCAGTAGTGTCGACAGGGCCAGCAATCAGCCCCGGCATTTT
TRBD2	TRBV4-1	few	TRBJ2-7	CASSPSSGGYEQYF	TGCGCCAGCAGCCCGTCTAGCGGGGGGTACGAGCAGTACTTC
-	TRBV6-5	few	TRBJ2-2	CASSYVRVGELFF	TGTGCCAGCAGTTACGTAAGGGTCGGGGAGCTGTTTTTT
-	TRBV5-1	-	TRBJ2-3	CASSLVPTVIGTDTQYF	TGCGCCAGCAGCTTGGTCCCCACAGTAATTGGCACAGATACGCAGTATTTT
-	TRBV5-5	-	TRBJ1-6	CASSLGVTSYNSPLHF	TGTGCCAGCAGCTTGGGAGTAACGTCCTATAATTCACCCCTCCACTTT
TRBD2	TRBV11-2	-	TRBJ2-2	CASSSGLADNTGELFF	TGTGCCAGCAGCTCGGGACTAGCGGATAACACCGGGGAGCTGTTTTTT
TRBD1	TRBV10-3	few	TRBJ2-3	CAISADRDRATDTQYF	TGTGCCATCAGTGCTGACCGGGACAGGGCCACAGATACGCAGTATTTT
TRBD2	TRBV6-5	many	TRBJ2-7	CASSYSNVAGGRSYEQYF	TGTGCCAGCAGTTACTCGAACGTAGCGGGAGGGAGGTCCTACGAGCAGTACTTC
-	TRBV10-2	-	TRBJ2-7	CASSPGVPEQYF	TGCGCCAGCAGTCCCGGGGTTCCCGAGCAGTACTTC
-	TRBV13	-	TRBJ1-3	CASSPINRVGSGNTIYF	TGTGCCAGCAGCCCCATAAACAGGGTGGGCTCTGGAAACACCATATATTTT